The subject of this entry is one TCR beta chain. This sample was included in a study of T cell changes during pregnancy in multiple sclerosis. V was pared by 4 bases and J by 2 bases, with 11 bases of the junction left unmatched. The V gene's germline CDR1 is SGHDN and CDR2 FVKESK. This CDR3 is 17 amino acids long. Generated by immunoSEQ multiplex PCR, the TCRdb table keeps only in-frame clones and is missing some. Of over 80,000 clones detected, 90% appear once; the ten largest clones hold just over 0.75%. This chain joins TRBV14 and TRBJ2-7; 10 bases fit TRBD1. The starting material was peripheral blood, obtained in the second trimester of pregnancy. The TCR sequence derives from a female donor in good health, enrolled as a control in a pregnancy study. CDR3 nucleotide sequence: TGTGCCAGCAGCCCTCCACCGGGACAGGGGAGGGCCTACGAGCAGTACTTC. It specifies CASSPPPGQGRAYEQYF.